Below, 17 T cell receptor beta chains from the same sample are listed, as sequenced in a study of persistence of HIV-infected CD4 T cells (dated by TCRdb to the early 2020s). This specimen's treatment or condition label, per the study, means: suppressive antiretroviral therapy. Cells were stimulated with anti-CD3/anti-CD28 magnetic beads as a nonspecific positive control representing the CD4+ T cell repertoire. Responding CD4+ T cells were sorted by upregulation of both CD40 ligand and CD69. These receptors have no identified antigens. The immunoSEQ hsTCRB assay version 4, run in survey mode, was used to sequence TCRbeta repertoires from genomic DNA. Sourced from immuneACCESS, this table was stored by TCRdb with only in-frame sequences that have V and J called. A share of the clones is absent; for the studies checked, an unresolved V gene accounts for under half, and the remainder has no known explanation. The table for this sample lists under 45,000 clones; 89% of them were counted only once. The ten top clones hold approximately 0.97% of the sample.

The starting material was CD4+ T cells sorted from PBMCs after roughly 20-hour stimulation, obtained from a patient who received antiretroviral therapy. This specimen's cell subset or site label, per the study, means: CD40L+CD69+ CD4 T cells responding to anti-CD3/anti-CD28 beads, representing the overall repertoire. The receptors were sampled from an adult man with HIV who was CMV-seropositive.

V is TRBV19 and J is TRBJ2-1; 7 nucleotides match TRBD1. CDR1 is LNHDA, CDR2 SQIVND, per germline (reference sequence). The CDR3 is made up of 16 amino acids. V gave up 3 bases and J gave up 8 bases; unmatched junction bases: 13. In nucleotides, the CDR3 is TGTGCCAGTAGTATCAGTAAGAGACAGGGTTCCTATGAGCAGTTCTTC. Encoded protein: CASSISKRQGSYEQFF.

This clone was observed once. The gene calls are TRBV6-5 and TRBJ2-3, with no clear D. V was cut by 3 bases and J by 4 bases, with 8 bases left in between. The CDR3 loop spans 13 amino acids. Per germline, CDR1 MNHEY and CDR2 SVGAGI. Written as DNA, the CDR3 is TGTGCCAGCAGTTATGGCCCCCCAGATACGCAGTATTTT. This sequence encodes CASSYGPPDTQYF.

The chain is built from TRBV6-1 and TRBJ1-4; possibly TRBD1 for D (5 bases). CDR3 length: 14 residues. V was cut by 2 bases and J by 7 bases, with 11 bases left in between. In germline, CDR1 is MNHNS, CDR2 SASEGT. The CDR3 here is CASSEQGGVEKLFF. The CDR3 DNA reads as TGTGCCAGCAGTGAACAGGGCGGGGTTGAAAAACTGTTTTTT.

This clone was observed a handful of times. This chain links TRBV7-2 with TRBJ2-4; D gene ambiguous. The V gene lost 4 bases and the J gene lost 2 bases, with 15 bases spanning the gap. Germline V gene lookup returns CDR1 SGHTA and CDR2 FQGNSA. The CDR3 loop spans 16 amino acids. The DNA of the CDR3 is TGTGCCAGCAGCTCACAACCTGGGGTTTCCAAAAACATTCAGTACTTC. It codes for CASSSQPGVSKNIQYF.

This clone was counted a single time. The chain combines TRBV24-1 with TRBJ2-1; maybe TRBD2 (5 bases). V was clipped by 4 bases and J by 5 bases, with 14 bases between them. The CDR3 extends over 15 amino acids. Germline V lookup: CDR1 KGHDR, CDR2 SFDVKD. CDR3 DNA: TGTGCCACCAGTGACTATGCGACTAACCACAATGAGCAGTTCTTC. It specifies CATSDYATNHNEQFF.

This clone is categorized as medium-sized. The chain combines TRBV10-3 with TRBJ2-1; D might be TRBD1 (6 bases). Germline CDR1 reads ENHRY; CDR2 reads SYGVKD. This CDR3 has 16 residues. With 3 bases removed from V and 6 bases from J, the gap between germline ends came to 18 bases. The CDR3 nucleotides read TGTGCCATCAGTGATCCCAAAGGGACAACCATCAATGAGCAGTTCTTC. Amino acids: CAISDPKGTTINEQFF.

This clone was seen only a few times. The rearrangement uses TRBV6-6 and TRBJ1-1; the D is unclear. V lost 6 bases and J lost 3, with 5 bases in between. Germline CDR1 is MNHNY and CDR2 is SVGAGI (reference sequence). The CDR3 runs 11 residues. CDR3 region: CASRGYTEAFF. The CDR3 nucleotides are TGTGCCAGCAGAGGGTACACTGAAGCTTTCTTT.

The chain has TRBV27 and TRBJ2-2; TRBD1 might be the D (5 bases). CDR3 length: 14 residues. Trimming took off 1 base at V and 4 bases at J, with 7 bases between the two ends. Germline V CDR1 and CDR2: MNHEY, SMNVEV (reference sequence). The CDR3 loop is CASSLYRITGELFF. Written as DNA, the CDR3 is TGTGCCAGCAGTTTATACAGGATCACCGGGGAGCTGTTTTTT.

V is TRBV29-1 and J is TRBJ1-5, with TRBD1 matching 7 bases. V dropped 6 bases and J dropped 2; count of bases not matched to a gene: 10. The germline V gene encodes CDR1 SQVTM and CDR2 ANQGSEA. This CDR3 is built from 15 residues. The chain's CDR3 is CSVSLGGQRNQPQHF. The CDR3 DNA sequence: TGCAGCGTCTCCCTAGGGGGACAGCGCAATCAGCCCCAGCATTTT.

The V gene is TRBV11-2, the J gene TRBJ2-7, with 8 bases fitting TRBD2. The junction had 4 bases not matched to a gene; V was cut back by 3 bases and J by 3 bases. Germline-derived CDR1 and CDR2 are SGHAT and FQNNGV. The CDR3 consists of 14 residues. CDR3 sequence reads: CASSLSSGDYEQYF. For the CDR3, the DNA is TGTGCCAGCAGCTTGAGTAGCGGGGACTACGAGCAGTACTTC.

The chain joins TRBV5-1 to TRBJ1-1, with 9 bases that match TRBD1. Germline values: CDR1 SGHRS, CDR2 YFSETQ. J lost 0 bases, V lost 4 bases, and 4 bases had no gene match. The CDR3 length is 15 residues. The CDR3 DNA reads TGCGCCAGCAGCCCTCGGGACAGGGTGAACACTGAAGCTTTCTTT. Its protein product is CASSPRDRVNTEAFF.

The genes are TRBV19 and TRBJ1-4; 8 bases are a match to TRBD1. The V gene end was trimmed by 5 bases and the J gene end by 8 bases; junction bases not matched to a gene: 10. Germline assignment: CDR1 LNHDA and CDR2 SQIVND (reference sequence). This CDR3 region has 15 residues. CDR3 sequence (DNA): TGTGCCAGTAGTGAGGCAGGGGGCGCAGGAGAAAAACTGTTTTTT. This encodes CASSEAGGAGEKLFF.

This chain links TRBV9 with TRBJ1-5, with D perhaps matching TRBD1 (5 bases). The CDR3 is 14 residues long. V lost 4 bases and J lost 9, with 17 bases in between. Germline V CDR1 and CDR2: SGDLS, YYNGEE. CDR3 coding DNA: TGTGCCAGCAGCCCCGGGACGGCCCAGCGGCCCCAGCATTTT. As protein: CASSPGTAQRPQHF.

The chain employs TRBV30 and TRBJ1-4; D might be TRBD1 (6 bases). Per germline, CDR1 GTSNPN and CDR2 SVGIG (reference sequence). V dropped 2 bases and J dropped 5 bases, with 12 bases sitting between them. CDR3 length equals 14 residues. The CDR3 is CAWSRGHQNEKLFF. Written as DNA, the CDR3 is TGTGCCTGGAGTCGGGGACACCAAAATGAAAAACTGTTTTTT.

V and J are TRBV10-2 and TRBJ2-7; 7 nucleotides align to TRBD2. CDR3 length equals 15 residues. J was trimmed by 5 bases and V by 2 bases; bases with no gene match: 9. CDR1 is WSHSY and CDR2 is SAAADI in the germline V gene. The CDR3 region is CASSENGGVRDEQYF. CDR3 sequence (DNA): TGCGCCAGCAGTGAGAATGGGGGGGTTCGCGACGAGCAGTACTTC.

The V gene is TRBV18, the J gene TRBJ2-7; no reliable D call. From germline, CDR1 is KGHSH and CDR2 LQKENI. Between the trimmed V and J ends, which lost 3 bases and 5 bases, there was a span of 5 bases. The CDR3 has 11 residues. CDR3 coding DNA: TGTGCCAGCTCACCCGGCGACGAGCAGTACTTC. Its protein product is CASSPGDEQYF.

This chain links TRBV5-5 with TRBJ1-5, with a tentative D call TRBD1 (5 bases). The CDR3 is made up of 15 amino acids. The ends were cut back, 2 bases at V and 6 bases at J, with 15 bases in the middle. In germline, CDR1 is SGHKS, CDR2 YYEKEE (reference sequence). This CDR3 reads CASSFRGDYSQPQHF. Here the CDR3 DNA reads TGTGCCAGCAGCTTCAGAGGGGATTACTCTCAGCCCCAGCATTTT. Full variable domain (rest looked up from reference TRBV5-5 and TRBJ1-5): DAGVTQSPTHLIKTRGQQVTLRCSPISGHKSVSWYQQVLGQGPQFIFQYYEKEERGRGNFPDRFSARQFPNYSSELNVNALLLGDSALYLCASSFRGDYSQPQHFGDGTRLSIL.